This entry lists 6 T cell receptor beta chains sequenced from one sample in a study of T-cell reconstitution after alpha-beta-depleted transplantation in children. Preparing the TCRbeta library involved the use of unique molecular identifiers. TCRdb processed the PCR reads anew with MiXCR; each CDR3 protein has one entry. This table has about 340,000 distinct CDR3 sequences, around a tenth appearing once. The starting material was PBMCs from the stem cell graft donor, obtained from the stem cell graft. The receptors shown here come from a human donor who donated a stem cell graft to a child with acute lymphoblastic leukemia.

A few counts support this clonotype. The rearrangement joins TRBV18 to TRBJ2-1; D is possibly TRBD2 (6 bases). The CDR3 contains 14 residues. From germline, CDR1 is KGHSH and CDR2 LQKENI. The V and J ends lost 1 base and 5 bases respectively, with 9 bases between them. In nucleotides, the CDR3 is TGTGCCAGCTCACCACTAGCGGAGAACAATGAGCAGTTCTTC. Its translation is CASSPLAENNEQFF.

This clonotype has only a few counts. V and J are TRBV6-5 and TRBJ2-7; the match to TRBD1 covers 10 bases. The ends lost 4 bases at V and 2 bases at J; junction bases unmatched: 5. The CDR3 sequence is 15 residues long. From germline, CDR1 is MNHEY and CDR2 SVGAGI. The CDR3 region is CASSSLDRGPYEQYF. In nucleotides, the CDR3 is TGTGCCAGCAGTTCCCTCGACAGGGGGCCCTACGAGCAGTACTTC.

This clonotype was recorded at least ten times. The rearrangement uses TRBV12-5 and TRBJ1-1; TRBD1 matches at 7 bases. V shed 6 bases and J 1 base; nucleotides not matched to a gene: 14. The CDR3 totals 17 residues. Per the germline V gene, CDR1 is LGHNT and CDR2 is FRNRAP. The CDR3 sequence: CASGNPRGQKGNTEAFF. In DNA, the CDR3 is TGTGCTAGTGGCAACCCCAGGGGACAGAAGGGGAACACTGAAGCTTTCTTT.

In regard to this clonotype: Just one base apart from a much larger clone, this may be a read error. This chain connects TRBV5-1 to TRBJ2-1, with a weak D call TRBD1 (5 bases). The CDR3 contains 14 residues. Between the trimmed V and J ends, which lost 0 bases and 2 bases, there was a span of 6 bases. Germline V CDR1 and CDR2: SGHRS, YFSETQ. CDR3 region: CASSLGQTYNEQFF. CDR3 DNA: TGCGCCAGCAGCTTGGGACAGACCTACAATGAGCAGTTCTTC.

A remark on this clonotype: Just one base apart from a much larger clone, this may be a read error. The chain recombines TRBV4-1 with TRBJ2-3; D is possibly TRBD2 (5 bases). Germline CDR1 MGHRA, CDR2 YSYEKL. V shed 1 base and J shed 2 bases, with 13 bases lying between them. The CDR3 is made up of 16 amino acids. CDR3 region: CASSQGASPTTDTQYF. CDR3 coding DNA: TGCGCCAGCAGCCAAGGGGCTAGCCCGACCACAGATACGCAGTATTTT.

This clonotype was counted between two and nine times. The genes are TRBV9 and TRBJ2-1, with 8 bases identical to TRBD2. CDR3 size: 18 residues. Germline-derived CDR1 and CDR2 are SGDLS and YYNGEE. Germline trimming cut 4 bases from V and 4 bases from J; bases unmatched to any gene: 16. CDR3 sequence (DNA): TGTGCCAGCAGCCCTGGGGCTAGCGGGTCAGTTAGGTACAATGAGCAGTTCTTC. This codes for CASSPGASGSVRYNEQFF.